This TCR beta chain is from a study of T cells in localized non-small cell lung cancer. Overall study findings and caveats: The highest T cell clonality was in uninvolved adjacent lung, above tumor. There was an association of higher blood T cell density with longer overall survival. Owing to sequencing of a solitary tumor region, heterogeneity cannot be discounted. Adjacent lung was found to contain a median approximately 50 of the top 100 tumor clones.

The CDR3 has 19 residues. Germline CDR1 SEHNR, CDR2 FQNEAQ (reference sequence). The V end lost 7 bases, the J end lost 0 bases, and 25 bases lay between the germline ends. Libraries were prepared by immunoSEQ multiplex PCR; TCRdb keeps only in-frame clonotypes and omits some of them. The sample carries tens of thousands of clones, around nine tenths recorded once. About this clone: Its antigen remains unknown.

The sample in question was peripheral blood, obtained before any cancer treatment. The TCR comes from a woman aged 40 to 75 with stage I lung adenocarcinoma. The chain employs TRBV7-9 and TRBJ2-1; weak D call: TRBD2 (6 bases). The CDR3 DNA reads TGTGCCAGCAACCGGGTGGGGTCAAAGGGACTCGGCTCCTACAATGAGCAGTTCTTC. Its translation is CASNRVGSKGLGSYNEQFF.